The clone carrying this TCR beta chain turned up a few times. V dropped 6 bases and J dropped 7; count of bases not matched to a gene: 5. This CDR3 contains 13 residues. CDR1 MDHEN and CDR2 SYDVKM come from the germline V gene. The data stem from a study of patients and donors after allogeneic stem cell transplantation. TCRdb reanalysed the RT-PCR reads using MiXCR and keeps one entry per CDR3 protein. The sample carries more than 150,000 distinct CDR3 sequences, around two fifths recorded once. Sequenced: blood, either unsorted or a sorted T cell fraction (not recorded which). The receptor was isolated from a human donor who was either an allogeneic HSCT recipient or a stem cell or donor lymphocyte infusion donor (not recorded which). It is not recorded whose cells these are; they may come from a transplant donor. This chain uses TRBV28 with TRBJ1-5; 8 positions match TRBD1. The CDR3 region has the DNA TGTGCCAGCAGGCGGACAGGGAGCCAGCCCCAGCATTTT. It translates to CASRRTGSQPQHF.